A single sample gave rise to the 31 T cell receptor beta chains below, sequenced in a study of T cell repertoires in cytomegalovirus infection. A single record per CDR3 protein comes from TCRdb applying MiXCR to the reads. The table records just under 300,000 distinct CDR3 sequences, 9.6% of them present only once. Sequenced material: PBMCs. The receptors derive from a human donor in good health (CMV status not recorded). Some clones in this sample may be carry-over from other donors' samples.

This clonotype was found many times. This chain joins TRBV5-1 and TRBJ2-1, with 10 bases aligning to TRBD2. V shed 1 base and J 8 bases; nucleotides not matched to a gene: 6. This CDR3 spans 15 amino acids. Per the germline V gene, CDR1 is SGHRS and CDR2 is YFSETQ. In DNA form, the CDR3 reads TGCGCCAGCAGCTTGTTAGCGGGGGGCGTAGATGAGCAGTTCTTC. Its translation: CASSLLAGGVDEQFF.

Ten or more counts support this clonotype. The chain is built from TRBV7-2 and TRBJ2-2, with D unresolved. Germline-derived CDR1 and CDR2 are SGHTA and FQGNSA. Trimming shortened V by 10 bases and J by 2 bases, and 14 bases separated the two germline ends. The CDR3 runs 14 residues. CDR3 nucleotides: TGTGCCAACCACATCATCCTTAACACCGGGGAGCTGTTTTTT. Its protein product is CANHIILNTGELFF. The full variable domain, with the rest looked up from reference TRBV7-2 and TRBJ2-2, is GAGVSQSPSNKVTEKGKDVELRCDPISGHTALYWYRQSLGQGLEFLIYFQGNSAPDKSGLPSDRFSAERTGGSVSTLTIQRTQQEDSAVYLCANHIILNTGELFFGEGSRLTVL.

This clonotype was counted many times. The chain joins TRBV7-2 to TRBJ2-3; D call uncertain. This CDR3 comprises 13 residues. Deletions cut 2 bases from V and 3 bases from J, with 6 bases between. Germline-derived CDR1 and CDR2 are SGHTA and FQGNSA. The CDR3 DNA reads TGTGCCAGCAGCTTACGCGAAACAGATACGCAGTATTTT. Protein: CASSLRETDTQYF.

This clonotype was observed many times. This chain uses TRBV4-1 with TRBJ1-1; D unresolved. With 0 bases removed from V and 5 bases from J, the gap between germline ends came to 16 bases. Germline loops: CDR1 MGHRA, CDR2 YSYEKL. The CDR3 has 16 amino acids. The CDR3, as DNA: TGCGCCAGCAGCCAAGATCCCGAGTGGGTTGAGACTGAAGCTTTCTTT. Translation: CASSQDPEWVETEAFF.

In its sample, this clonotype was seen many times. The chain combines TRBV7-9 with TRBJ2-5; 16 positions agree with TRBD2. The length of the CDR3 is 18 residues. Germline CDR1 SEHNR, CDR2 FQNEAQ (reference sequence). The junction had 9 bases not matched to a gene; V was cut back by 5 bases and J by 3 bases. This chain's CDR3 is CASSEGTSGGATEETQYF. CDR3 nucleotides: TGTGCCAGCAGCGAAGGGACTAGCGGGGGGGCTACCGAAGAGACCCAGTACTTC.

The sample holds a few counts of this clonotype. V gene TRBV20-1 combines with J gene TRBJ1-5; no reliable D call. Deletions cut 0 bases from V and 2 bases from J, with 14 bases between. The CDR3 extends over 16 amino acids. Per the germline V gene, CDR1 is DFQATT and CDR2 is SNEGSKA (reference sequence). The DNA for the CDR3 is TGCAGTGCTAGAGATGCGATCCTTAGGGGCAATCAGCCCCAGCATTTT. Protein sequence: CSARDAILRGNQPQHF.

This clonotype was recorded many times. The V and J genes are TRBV7-6 and TRBJ2-6, with TRBD1 as a possible D gene (6 bases). The germline V gene encodes CDR1 SGHVS and CDR2 FNYEAQ. V gave up 6 bases and J gave up 0 bases, with 30 bases separating them. The CDR3 extends over 22 amino acids. CDR3 in amino acids: CASSPSSGQRAPFDSGANVLTF. Here the CDR3 DNA reads TGTGCCAGCAGTCCCTCCTCCGGACAGAGAGCCCCCTTCGACTCTGGGGCCAACGTCCTGACTTTC.

This clonotype has ten or more counts. V gene TRBV7-3 combines with J gene TRBJ2-1; 7 nucleotides align to TRBD1. The V and J ends lost 5 bases and 5 bases, in that order; junction bases with no gene match: 3. The CDR3 is 13 amino acids. Germline CDR1 SGHTA, CDR2 FQGTGA. CDR3 loop: CASSRTGNNEQFF. CDR3 DNA sequence: TGTGCCAGCAGCAGGACAGGCAACAATGAGCAGTTCTTC.

This clonotype appeared a few times. V is TRBV20-1 and J is TRBJ2-1, with TRBD2 matching over 13 bases. This CDR3 comprises 19 residues. The V segment lost 1 base and the J segment 0 bases; nucleotides outside the gene matches: 9. CDR1 DFQATT and CDR2 SNEGSKA come from the germline V gene (reference sequence). CDR3 bases: TGCAGTGCTAGAGTTTGGACTAGCGGGGGAACTTACTCCTACAATGAGCAGTTCTTC. Its protein is CSARVWTSGGTYSYNEQFF.

This clonotype was counted a few times. The chain has TRBV7-9 and TRBJ2-2; D is perhaps TRBD2 (5 bases). The CDR3 is 11 residues long. The V gene lost 2 bases and the J gene lost 13 bases, with 8 bases spanning the gap. CDR1 SEHNR and CDR2 FQNEAQ come from the germline V gene (reference sequence). In nucleotides, the CDR3 is TGTGCCAGCAGCTTATTTGAGGGGCTGTTTTTT. It translates to CASSLFEGLFF.

V and J are TRBV20-1 and TRBJ2-4, with TRBD2 as a possible D gene (5 bases). CDR1 and CDR2 (germline): DFQATT, SNEGSKA (reference sequence). This CDR3 region has 16 residues. V lost 0 bases and J 7 bases, leaving 19 bases between the germline ends. This chain's CDR3 is CSARDSAASGRNIQYF. The CDR3, as DNA: TGCAGTGCTAGAGATAGCGCGGCCTCGGGCAGGAACATTCAGTACTTC.

This clonotype was seen many times. V and J are TRBV7-2 and TRBJ2-5, with TRBD2 matching 13 bases. Germline values: CDR1 SGHTA, CDR2 FQGNSA. The CDR3 loop spans 15 amino acids. Germline trimming cut 5 bases from V and 3 bases from J; bases unmatched to any gene: 3. CDR3 in DNA: TGTGCCAGCAGCACCACTAGCGGGGGGGAAGAGACCCAGTACTTC. It encodes CASSTTSGGEETQYF. Full variable domain (remainder filled in from reference TRBV7-2 and TRBJ2-5): GAGVSQSPSNKVTEKGKDVELRCDPISGHTALYWYRQSLGQGLEFLIYFQGNSAPDKSGLPSDRFSAERTGGSVSTLTIQRTQQEDSAVYLCASSTTSGGEETQYFGPGTRLLVL.

The genes are TRBV5-6 and TRBJ2-3; 7 bases fit TRBD1. With V trimmed by 2 bases and J by 3 bases, 9 bases remained unmatched. Germline assignment: CDR1 SGHDT and CDR2 YYEEEE. The CDR3 is 16 amino acids. CDR3 amino acids: CASSFETGVKTDTQYF. The CDR3 DNA follows: TGTGCCAGCAGCTTCGAAACAGGGGTTAAGACAGATACGCAGTATTTT.

This clonotype was counted a few times. The gene calls are TRBV5-1 and TRBJ2-1; TRBD1 agrees at 9 bases. Germline V gene lookup returns CDR1 SGHRS and CDR2 YFSETQ. The CDR3 runs 15 residues. V was clipped by 5 bases and J by 3 bases; unmatched bases: 6. The CDR3 nucleotides are TGCGCCAGCAGAACCGGGACAGGGCTCTACAATGAGCAGTTCTTC. It specifies CASRTGTGLYNEQFF.

This clonotype was counted ten times or more. The J gene is TRBJ2-7, the V gene TRBV20-1; D is possibly TRBD2 (6 bases). The CDR3 spans 14 residues. Germline CDR1 is DFQATT and CDR2 is SNEGSKA (reference sequence). V was cut by 2 bases and J by 4 bases, with 15 bases left in between. The CDR3 DNA reads TGCAGTGCTAGAAACCCTCGGGACTTTTACGAGCAGTACGTC. This codes for CSARNPRDFYEQYV.

In the case of this clonotype: This could be a read error, since a much larger clone is one nucleotide away. The chain has TRBV28 and TRBJ1-3; a possible D gene is TRBD1 (5 bases). Germline CDR1 is MDHEN and CDR2 is SYDVKM. CDR3 size: 15 residues. This chain's CDR3 is CASRRGGNSGNTINF. In DNA form, the CDR3 reads TGTGCCAGCCGGAGGGGAGGGAACTCTGGAAACACCATAAATTTT.

This sequence joins TRBV12-3 or TRBV12-4 and TRBJ1-6; the D is unclear. The V and J ends lost 3 bases and 5 bases respectively, with 11 bases between them. CDR3 size: 15 residues. The CDR3 nucleotides are TGTGCCAGCAGTTTTTTTCCAGTAAATAATTCACCCCTCCACTTT. It is translated as CASSFFPVNNSPLHF.

In its sample, this clonotype was seen many times. V and J are TRBV20-1 and TRBJ2-5; 7 bases line up with TRBD1. Germline CDR1 DFQATT, CDR2 SNEGSKA (reference sequence). The CDR3 has 13 amino acids. J lost 7 bases, V lost 0 bases, and 5 bases had no gene match. The CDR3 is CSARDQQGRTQYF. CDR3 coding DNA: TGCAGTGCTAGAGATCAACAGGGGAGGACCCAGTACTTC.

This clonotype appeared many times. This chain joins TRBV2 and TRBJ2-7; perhaps D is TRBD1 or TRBD2 (5 bases each). The CDR3 is 13 residues long. Trimming took 6 bases from V and 0 from J, leaving 9 bases between them. Germline loops: CDR1 SNHLY, CDR2 FYNNEI. The chain's CDR3 is CASRRDLSYEQYF. CDR3 nucleotides: TGTGCCAGCAGGAGGGACCTCTCCTACGAGCAGTACTTC. Combining the CDR3 with reference TRBV2 and TRBJ2-7 gives the whole variable domain EPEVTQTPSHQVTQMGQEVILRCVPISNHLYFYWYRQILGQKVEFLVSFYNNEISEKSEIFDDQFSVERPDGSNFTLKIRSTKLEDSAMYFCASRRDLSYEQYFGPGTRLTVT.

V is TRBV28 and J is TRBJ1-5; D not resolved. The CDR3 runs to 14 residues. Per the germline V gene, CDR1 is MDHEN and CDR2 is SYDVKM. The ends were cut back, 5 bases at V and 6 bases at J, with 14 bases in the middle. CDR3 nucleotide sequence: TGTGCCAGCAGTCCATATGGGTGGACTCAGCCCCAGCATTTT. Its protein is CASSPYGWTQPQHF.

This clonotype was seen at least ten times. The CDR3: CASSPGPGAGDYNEQFF. The CDR3 DNA reads TGTGCCAGCAGCCCGGGCCCGGGAGCGGGGGACTACAATGAGCAGTTCTTC. The chain combines TRBV7-8 with TRBJ2-1, with TRBD2 matching over 8 bases. With V trimmed by 5 bases and J by 3 bases, 12 bases remained unmatched. Germline V gene lookup returns CDR1 SGHVS and CDR2 FQNEAQ. The CDR3 covers 17 residues. The whole variable domain, remainder taken from reference TRBV7-8 and TRBJ2-1, is GAGVSQSPRYKVAKRGQDVALRCDPISGHVSLFWYQQALGQGPEFLTYFQNEAQLDKSGLPSDRFFAERPEGSVSTLKIQRTQQEDSAVYLCASSPGPGAGDYNEQFFGPGTRLTVL.

V and J are TRBV18 and TRBJ2-3; 9 bases are a match to TRBD2. The CDR3 runs 15 residues. Germline CDR1 is KGHSH and CDR2 is LQKENI. The junction had 8 bases not matched to a gene; V was cut back by 5 bases and J by 5 bases. This CDR3 reads CASSAQRGEKDTQYF. Here the CDR3 DNA reads TGTGCCAGCTCAGCACAGCGGGGGGAGAAAGATACGCAGTATTTT.

The chain combines TRBV14 with TRBJ2-1; TRBD2 matches 7 bases. Germline values: CDR1 SGHDN, CDR2 FVKESK. CDR3 size: 16 residues. V lost 5 bases and J lost 2; bases outside the gene matches: 9. CDR3 DNA sequence: TGTGCCAGCAGCGCGCTTGGGGCGGGAGCCTACAATGAGCAGTTCTTC. This sequence encodes CASSALGAGAYNEQFF.

This clonotype showed up many times. The V call is TRBV7-3, the J call TRBJ2-2; the D is unclear. CDR1 and CDR2 from the germline V gene are SGHTA and FQGTGA. V was trimmed by 1 base and J by 1 base, leaving 4 bases between them. The CDR3 length is 14 residues. CDR3 amino acids: CASSLMKNTGELFF. CDR3 in DNA: TGTGCCAGCAGCTTAATGAAGAACACCGGGGAGCTGTTTTTT.

This clonotype was observed many times. The V gene is TRBV6-6, the J gene TRBJ2-3; TRBD2 is a possible D gene (5 bases). Looked up from germline, CDR1 is MNHNY and CDR2 is SVGAGI (reference sequence). The V gene lost 7 bases and the J gene lost 0 bases, with 14 bases spanning the gap. This CDR3 region has 15 residues. CDR3 region: CASTPRVLSTDTQYF. The CDR3 nucleotides are TGTGCCAGCACCCCGCGGGTGCTCAGCACAGATACGCAGTATTTT.

The CDR3 bases are TGTGCCAGCAGTACTCTGGGGAACACCGGGGAGCTGTTTTTT. Translated: CASSTLGNTGELFF. The chain recombines TRBV12-3 or TRBV12-4 with TRBJ2-2; D is uncertain. This CDR3 is 14 amino acids long. Trimming removed 5 bases at V and 1 base at J, with 8 bases between.

This clonotype was found many times. The chain has TRBV28 and TRBJ1-5; D unclear. The V gene lost 5 bases and the J gene lost 9 bases, with 11 bases spanning the gap. The CDR3 length is 12 residues. Germline CDR1 MDHEN, CDR2 SYDVKM. CDR3 loop: CASSQMLGPQHF. Written as DNA, the CDR3 is TGTGCCAGCAGTCAAATGCTGGGGCCCCAGCATTTT.

The J gene is TRBJ1-6, the V gene TRBV6-5; 10 bases agree with TRBD1. The CDR3 is 15 amino acids. The V segment lost 1 base and the J segment 7 bases; nucleotides outside the gene matches: 1. The germline V gene has CDR1 MNHEY and CDR2 SVGAGI. CDR3 DNA: TGTGCCAGCAGTTACTTGGGACAGGGGAATTCACCCCTCCACTTT. The encoded protein is CASSYLGQGNSPLHF.

This clonotype was counted many times. V usage is TRBV2 and J usage is TRBJ1-5; D is perhaps TRBD1 (6 bases). This CDR3 has 15 residues. Trimming took 5 bases from V and 5 from J, leaving 16 bases between them. CDR1 SNHLY and CDR2 FYNNEI come from the germline V gene. CDR3 loop: CASSTGTPGYQPQHF. In nucleotides, the CDR3 is TGTGCCAGCAGTACTGGGACACCCGGATATCAGCCCCAGCATTTT.

This clonotype was seen many times. This chain links TRBV28 with TRBJ2-6; D possibly corresponds to TRBD1 (6 bases). The CDR3 length is 15 residues. V was shortened by 6 bases and J by 2 bases, with 11 bases between the two germline ends. The germline CDR1 and CDR2 sequences are MDHEN and SYDVKM. In DNA, the CDR3 is TGTGCCAGCAGCAGACGGACAGCTGGGGCCAACGTCCTGACTTTC. Protein sequence: CASSRRTAGANVLTF.

This clonotype appeared many times. The CDR3 reads CASSLLRTRQEKLFF. The CDR3 nucleotides read TGTGCCAGCAGTTTACTTCGGACCAGACAGGAAAAACTGTTTTTT. V and J are TRBV28 and TRBJ1-4; the D gene is possibly TRBD1 (5 bases). The CDR3 has 15 residues. The V end lost 2 bases, the J end lost 8 bases, and 15 bases lay between the germline ends. Looked up from germline, CDR1 is MDHEN and CDR2 is SYDVKM.